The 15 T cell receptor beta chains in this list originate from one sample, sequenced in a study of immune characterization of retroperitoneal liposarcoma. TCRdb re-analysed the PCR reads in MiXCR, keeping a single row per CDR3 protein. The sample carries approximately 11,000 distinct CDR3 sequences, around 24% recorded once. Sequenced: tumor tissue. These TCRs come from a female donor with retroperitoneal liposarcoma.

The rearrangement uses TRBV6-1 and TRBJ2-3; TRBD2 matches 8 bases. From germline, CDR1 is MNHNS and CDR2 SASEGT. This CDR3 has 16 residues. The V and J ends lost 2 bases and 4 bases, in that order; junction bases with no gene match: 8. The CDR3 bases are TGTGCCAGCAGTGAAAGGACGGGGGGGCGGGCAGATACGCAGTATTTT. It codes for CASSERTGGRADTQYF.

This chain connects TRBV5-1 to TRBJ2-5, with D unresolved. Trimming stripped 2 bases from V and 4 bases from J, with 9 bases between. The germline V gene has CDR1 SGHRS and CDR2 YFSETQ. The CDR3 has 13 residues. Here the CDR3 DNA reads TGCGCCAGCAGCTTAGGCGGCCGAGAGACCCAGTACTTC. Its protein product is CASSLGGRETQYF.

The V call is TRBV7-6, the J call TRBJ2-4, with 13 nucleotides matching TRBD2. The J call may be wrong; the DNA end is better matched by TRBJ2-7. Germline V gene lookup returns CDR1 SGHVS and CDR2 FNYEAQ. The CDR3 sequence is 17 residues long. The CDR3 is CASSPGTSGERYSEQYF. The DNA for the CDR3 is TGTGCCAGCAGCCCCGGGACTAGCGGGGAGCGTTACTCCGAGCAGTACTTC.

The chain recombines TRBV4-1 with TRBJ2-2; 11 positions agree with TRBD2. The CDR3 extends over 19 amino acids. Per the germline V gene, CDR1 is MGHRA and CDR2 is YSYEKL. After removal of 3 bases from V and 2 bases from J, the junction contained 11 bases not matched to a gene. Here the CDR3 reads CASSQSIASGRTNTGELFF. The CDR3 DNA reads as TGCGCCAGCAGCCAGTCAATTGCTAGCGGGAGGACCAACACCGGGGAGCTGTTTTTT.

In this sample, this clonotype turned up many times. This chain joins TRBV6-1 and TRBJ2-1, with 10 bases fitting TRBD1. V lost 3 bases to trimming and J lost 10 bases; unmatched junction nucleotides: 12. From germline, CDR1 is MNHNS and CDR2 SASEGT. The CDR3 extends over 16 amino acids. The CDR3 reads CASSDDPGQGSNEQFF. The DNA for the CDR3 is TGTGCCAGCAGTGACGACCCGGGACAGGGGTCCAACGAGCAGTTCTTC.

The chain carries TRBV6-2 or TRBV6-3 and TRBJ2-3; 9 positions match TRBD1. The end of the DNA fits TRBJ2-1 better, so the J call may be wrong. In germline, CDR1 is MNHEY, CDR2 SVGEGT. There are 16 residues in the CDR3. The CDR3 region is CASSESSGTGNDEQFF. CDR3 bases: TGTGCCAGCAGTGAATCCTCCGGGACAGGGAACGACGAGCAGTTCTTC.

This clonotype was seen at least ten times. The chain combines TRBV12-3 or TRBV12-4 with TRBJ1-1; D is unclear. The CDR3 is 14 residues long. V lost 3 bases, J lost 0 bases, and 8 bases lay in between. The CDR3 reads CASSLGGLNTEAFF. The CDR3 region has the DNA TGTGCCAGCAGTTTGGGAGGGTTGAACACTGAAGCTTTCTTT.

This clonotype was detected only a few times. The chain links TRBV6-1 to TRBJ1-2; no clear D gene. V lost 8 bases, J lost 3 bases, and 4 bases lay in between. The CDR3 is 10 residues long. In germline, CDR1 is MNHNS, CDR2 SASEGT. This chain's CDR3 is CASGDYGYTF. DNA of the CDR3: TGTGCCAGCGGAGACTATGGCTACACCTTC.

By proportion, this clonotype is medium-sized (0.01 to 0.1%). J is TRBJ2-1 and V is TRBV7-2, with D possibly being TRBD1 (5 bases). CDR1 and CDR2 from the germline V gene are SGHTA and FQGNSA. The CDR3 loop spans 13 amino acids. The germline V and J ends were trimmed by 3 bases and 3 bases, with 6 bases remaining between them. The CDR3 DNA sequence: TGTGCCAGCAGCTTGGACAACTACAATGAGCAGTTCTTC. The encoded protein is CASSLDNYNEQFF.

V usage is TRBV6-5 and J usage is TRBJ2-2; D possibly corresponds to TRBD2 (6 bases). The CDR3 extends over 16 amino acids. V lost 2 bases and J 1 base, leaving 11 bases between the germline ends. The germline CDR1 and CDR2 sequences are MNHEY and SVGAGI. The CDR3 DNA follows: TGTGCCAGCAGTTACGGCGGGATCCTGAACACCGGGGAGCTGTTTTTT. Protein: CASSYGGILNTGELFF.

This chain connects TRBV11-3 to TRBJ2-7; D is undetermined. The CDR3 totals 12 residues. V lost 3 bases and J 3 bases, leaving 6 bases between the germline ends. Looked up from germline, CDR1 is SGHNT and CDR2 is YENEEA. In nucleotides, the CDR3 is TGTGCCAGCAGCTTTTTACGCTACGAGCAGTACTTC. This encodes CASSFLRYEQYF.

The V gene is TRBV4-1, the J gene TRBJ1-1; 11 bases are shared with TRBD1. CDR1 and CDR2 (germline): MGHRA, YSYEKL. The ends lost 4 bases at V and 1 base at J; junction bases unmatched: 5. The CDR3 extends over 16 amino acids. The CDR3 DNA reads TGCGCCAGCAGCCGGGGACAGGGGGGCGCGAACACTGAAGCTTTCTTT. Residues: CASSRGQGGANTEAFF.

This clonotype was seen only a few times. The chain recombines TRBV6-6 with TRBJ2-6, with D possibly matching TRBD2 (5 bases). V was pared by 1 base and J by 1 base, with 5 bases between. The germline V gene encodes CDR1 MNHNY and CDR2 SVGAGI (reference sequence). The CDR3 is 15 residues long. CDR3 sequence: CASSYWTSGANVLTF. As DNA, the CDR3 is TGTGCCAGCAGTTACTGGACTTCTGGGGCCAACGTCCTGACTTTC.

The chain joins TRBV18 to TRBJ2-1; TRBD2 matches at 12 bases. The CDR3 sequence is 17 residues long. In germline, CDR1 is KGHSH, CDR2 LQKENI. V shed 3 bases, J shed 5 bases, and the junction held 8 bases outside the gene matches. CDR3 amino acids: CASSPTSGSPGNNEQFF. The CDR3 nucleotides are TGTGCCAGCTCACCGACTAGCGGGAGCCCCGGGAACAATGAGCAGTTCTTC. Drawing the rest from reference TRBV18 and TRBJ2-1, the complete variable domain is NAGVMQNPRHLVRRRGQEARLRCSPMKGHSHVYWYRQLPEEGLKFMVYLQKENIIDESGMPKERFSAEFPKEGPSILRIQQVVRGDSAAYFCASSPTSGSPGNNEQFFGPGTRLTVL.

CDR3 loop: CASSFPSGYEQYF. The CDR3 bases are TGTGCCAGCAGCTTTCCTAGCGGCTACGAGCAGTACTTC. This sequence joins TRBV7-2 and TRBJ2-7, with 7 nucleotides matching TRBD2. CDR1 and CDR2 (germline): SGHTA, FQGNSA. V was clipped by 3 bases and J by 3 bases; unmatched bases: 2. This CDR3 comprises 13 residues.